Below are 32 T cell receptor beta chains sequenced from a single sample in a study of OX40 agonist ivuxolimab in advanced cancers. Only in-frame clones appear in the TCRdb table, and some are missing; sequencing was by immunoSEQ multiplex PCR. The data contain approximately 60,000 clones, 88% of them seen just once; the ten biggest clones take up roughly 6.9%. Material: CD4+ or CD8+ T cells sorted from blood, obtained in a trial of the OX40 agonist ivuxolimab. These receptors were obtained from an adult with an advanced solid tumor such as melanoma, head and neck, liver or kidney cancer.

The genes are TRBV27 and TRBJ1-6; a weak D match, TRBD1 (6 bases). V lost 5 bases and J 6 bases, leaving 11 bases between the germline ends. Germline values: CDR1 MNHEY, CDR2 SMNVEV (reference sequence). The CDR3 contains 14 residues. The chain's CDR3 is CASSLQGLNSPLHF. The CDR3 nucleotides are TGTGCCAGCAGTCTTCAGGGGCTTAATTCACCCCTCCACTTT.

V usage is TRBV19 and J usage is TRBJ2-7; D ambiguous. Germline CDR1 is LNHDA and CDR2 is SQIVND (reference sequence). Trimming removed 8 bases at V and 4 bases at J, with 15 bases between. The CDR3 is 13 amino acids. Here the CDR3 DNA reads TGTGCCAGTCATGCGGCAGGTTCTTACGAGCAGTACTTC. It encodes CASHAAGSYEQYF.

The CDR3 loop reads CAQAPPGLLTGGYTF. In nucleotides, the CDR3 is TGTGCCCAGGCCCCCCCGGGACTCCTTACAGGCGGCTACACCTTC. The chain carries TRBV30 and TRBJ1-2; TRBD1 might be the D (5 bases). Germline loops: CDR1 GTSNPN, CDR2 SVGIG (reference sequence). V was trimmed by 8 bases and J by 8 bases, leaving 27 bases between them. The CDR3 loop spans 15 amino acids. Full variable domain (missing parts from reference TRBV30 and TRBJ1-2): SQTIHQWPATLVQPVGSPLSLECTVEGTSNPNLYWYRQAAGRGLQLLFYSVGIGQISSEVPQNLSASRPQDRQFILSSKKLLLSDSGFYLCAQAPPGLLTGGYTFGSGTRLTVV.

The V call is TRBV6-5, the J call TRBJ2-2; no clear D gene. V lost 9 bases, J lost 1 base, and 9 bases lay in between. The CDR3 has 13 residues. Germline CDR1 is MNHEY and CDR2 is SVGAGI. The CDR3 DNA is TGTGCCAGTAGGCTAGTGAACACCGGGGAGCTGTTTTTT. It specifies CASRLVNTGELFF.

The rearrangement links TRBV6-1 to TRBJ2-1; the D is unclear. V shed 10 bases and J shed 8 bases, with 21 bases lying between them. The CDR3 covers 14 residues. CDR1 is MNHNS and CDR2 is SASEGT in the germline V gene. CDR3 protein: CANSQVGLGDEQFF. The CDR3 DNA sequence: TGTGCCAACTCCCAGGTGGGGTTGGGCGATGAGCAGTTCTTC.

The gene calls are TRBV5-1 and TRBJ1-1; the match to TRBD1 covers 10 bases. This CDR3 has 15 residues. The V and J ends lost 4 bases and 1 base, in that order; junction bases with no gene match: 4. Germline loops: CDR1 SGHRS, CDR2 YFSETQ. DNA for the CDR3: TGCGCCAGCAGCCAAAGGACAGGGGGGAACACTGAAGCTTTCTTT. Translating gives CASSQRTGGNTEAFF.

This clone was seen only once. The genes are TRBV2 and TRBJ2-7; 10 nucleotides align to TRBD2. The germline V gene has CDR1 SNHLY and CDR2 FYNNEI. The length of the CDR3 is 15 residues. Trimming removed 6 bases from V and 3 bases from J; junction bases left unmatched: 8. In DNA, the CDR3 is TGTGCCAGCAGCTTAATGACTAGCGGGCTCTACGAGCAGTACTTC. Residues: CASSLMTSGLYEQYF.

This chain uses TRBV14 with TRBJ2-5; the D call may be TRBD1 or TRBD2 (6 bases each). V gave up 1 base and J gave up 5 bases, with 17 bases separating them. The CDR3 is made up of 16 amino acids. Germline V CDR1 and CDR2: SGHDN, FVKESK. CDR3 residues: CASSQGGARKVETQYF. DNA of the CDR3: TGTGCCAGCAGCCAAGGGGGGGCAAGGAAGGTGGAGACCCAGTACTTC.

This chain joins TRBV25-1 and TRBJ1-1; 8 bases fit TRBD1. The germline V gene encodes CDR1 MGHDK and CDR2 SYGVNS. V was clipped by 0 bases and J by 2 bases; unmatched bases: 5. This CDR3 is built from 16 residues. Here the CDR3 reads CASSEYRGTGNTEAFF. The CDR3 nucleotides are TGTGCCAGCAGTGAATATAGGGGGACAGGAAACACTGAAGCTTTCTTT.

The chain recombines TRBV2 with TRBJ1-2; 9 bases are a match to TRBD1. The CDR3 extends over 15 amino acids. Per germline, CDR1 SNHLY and CDR2 FYNNEI. V dropped 4 bases and J dropped 3; count of bases not matched to a gene: 6. The CDR3 loop is CASSVTGQGHYGYTF. Here the CDR3 DNA reads TGTGCCAGCAGTGTAACGGGACAGGGACACTATGGCTACACCTTC.

The chain uses TRBV19 and TRBJ1-4; maybe TRBD1 (5 bases). Germline V gene sequence: CDR1 LNHDA, CDR2 SQIVND (reference sequence). This CDR3 has 14 amino acids. The V end was cut by 3 bases, the J end by 5 bases, with 10 bases between. For the CDR3, the DNA is TGTGCCAGTAGTATGGGGAAGGGGAATGAAAAACTGTTTTTT. It encodes CASSMGKGNEKLFF.

This rearrangement joins TRBV2 to TRBJ1-2; D gene unclear. The CDR3 contains 13 residues. The germline V gene has CDR1 SNHLY and CDR2 FYNNEI. Deletions cut 6 bases from V and 1 base from J, with 9 bases between. This CDR3 reads CASSLAGNYGYTF. DNA of the CDR3: TGTGCCAGCAGCCTGGCGGGTAACTATGGCTACACCTTC.

V usage is TRBV5-4 and J usage is TRBJ1-2; D might be TRBD1 (6 bases). CDR3 length equals 13 residues. Germline CDR1 and CDR2: SGHNT and YYREEE (reference sequence). The V end lost 0 bases, the J end lost 10 bases, and 13 bases lay between the germline ends. The CDR3 here is CASSLGLRDTYTF. CDR3 DNA: TGTGCCAGCAGCTTGGGTCTTCGGGACACCTACACCTTC.

The chain's CDR3 is CASRPISGNLYNEQFF. CDR3 nucleotide sequence: TGTGCCAGCAGACCTATTAGCGGGAATCTGTACAATGAGCAGTTCTTC. J is TRBJ2-1 and V is TRBV27, with 8 nucleotides matching TRBD2. Germline lookup yields CDR1 MNHEY and CDR2 SMNVEV (reference sequence). With 6 bases clipped from V and 4 bases from J, the junction kept 11 bases outside the gene matches. The CDR3 sequence is 16 residues long.

The chain couples TRBV6-1 to TRBJ2-7; 8 positions agree with TRBD2. Trimming at V came to 0 bases and at J to 5 bases, leaving 9 bases not matched to a gene. Per germline, CDR1 MNHNS and CDR2 SASEGT. There are 16 residues in the CDR3. As DNA, the CDR3 is TGTGCCAGCAGTGAAGCAGGGGGACTAGGGGTCGACGAGCAGTACTTC. Translated: CASSEAGGLGVDEQYF.

This clone was seen once. This chain links TRBV28 with TRBJ2-6, with D unresolved. Germline assignment: CDR1 MDHEN and CDR2 SYDVKM. V shed 6 bases and J shed 1 base, with 4 bases lying between them. CDR3 length equals 13 residues. The CDR3 sequence is CASRESGANVLTF. The CDR3 bases are TGTGCCAGCAGAGAATCTGGGGCCAACGTCCTGACTTTC.

The J gene is TRBJ2-7, the V gene TRBV6-1, with 14 bases identical to TRBD2. Germline V gene sequence: CDR1 MNHNS, CDR2 SASEGT. The CDR3 runs 16 residues. The trim removed 1 base at V and 4 bases at J, leaving 3 bases unmatched. CDR3 protein: CASSEGRLAGGYEQYF. For the CDR3, the DNA is TGTGCCAGCAGTGAAGGGAGACTAGCGGGAGGGTACGAGCAGTACTTC.

The gene calls are TRBV6-1 and TRBJ2-2, with TRBD1 matching 8 bases. The CDR3 sequence is 15 residues long. Trimming at V came to 0 bases and at J to 6 bases, leaving 3 bases not matched to a gene. Germline V CDR1 and CDR2: MNHNS, SASEGT. Here the CDR3 reads CASSEAQGAAGELFF. CDR3 DNA: TGTGCCAGCAGTGAAGCCCAGGGGGCGGCCGGGGAGCTGTTTTTT.

The V gene is TRBV12-5, the J gene TRBJ2-1; D is possibly TRBD1 (5 bases). Germline lookup yields CDR1 LGHNT and CDR2 FRNRAP. V was pared by 0 bases and J by 7 bases, with 19 bases between. There are 17 residues in the CDR3. Here the CDR3 reads CASGLVIRTLRVNEQFF. In nucleotides, the CDR3 is TGTGCTAGTGGTTTGGTTATAAGGACACTCCGAGTTAATGAGCAGTTCTTC.

The V and J genes are TRBV7-8 and TRBJ2-2; maybe TRBD2 (5 bases). With 5 bases removed from V and 7 bases from J, the gap between germline ends came to 11 bases. The germline CDR1 and CDR2 sequences are SGHVS and FQNEAQ. The CDR3 extends over 13 amino acids. The CDR3 is CASSLLRGGELFF. Written as DNA, the CDR3 is TGTGCCAGCAGCCTCCTCCGGGGCGGGGAGCTGTTTTTT.

With regard to this clone: The junction shows a germline mismatch at one end, possibly a read error. The chain is built from TRBV25-1 and TRBJ2-1, with D possibly being TRBD2 (6 bases). The CDR3 has 12 amino acids. Germline V lookup: CDR1 MGHDK, CDR2 SYGVNS. The CDR3 reads CASMSLANVQFF. For the CDR3, the DNA is TGTGCCAGCATGTCGCTAGCGAATGTGCAGTTCTTC.

The rearrangement uses TRBV7-3 and TRBJ2-2, with D tentatively TRBD2 (5 bases). The CDR3 extends over 14 amino acids. Looked up from germline, CDR1 is SGHTA and CDR2 is FQGTGA. The germline V and J ends were trimmed by 3 bases and 7 bases, with 12 bases remaining between them. CDR3 sequence reads: CASSFEGNFGELFF. CDR3 nucleotide sequence: TGTGCCAGCAGCTTTGAGGGAAATTTCGGGGAGCTGTTTTTT.

The gene calls are TRBV13 and TRBJ2-4; weak D call: TRBD1 (5 bases). CDR3 size: 13 residues. Germline CDR1 PRHDT, CDR2 FYEKMQ (reference sequence). The V and J ends lost 5 bases and 12 bases respectively, with 17 bases between them. CDR3 in DNA: TGTGCCAGCAGCCGTCTCGGACAAACCACTCAGTACTTC. It codes for CASSRLGQTTQYF.

DNA for the CDR3: TGTGCCAGCAGGCGAACTCTGAACACTGAAGCTTTCTTT. Residues: CASRRTLNTEAFF. The genes are TRBV6-5 and TRBJ1-1; unclear D gene. The length of the CDR3 is 13 residues. Per germline, CDR1 MNHEY and CDR2 SVGAGI. V shed 6 bases and J shed 0 bases, with 8 bases lying between them.

V is TRBV11-2 and J is TRBJ1-2; D is unclear. The V and J ends lost 10 bases and 5 bases respectively, with 14 bases between them. The CDR3 totals 12 residues. Germline CDR1 reads SGHAT; CDR2 reads FQNNGV. CDR3 amino acids: CATNLDGYGYTF. CDR3 nucleotides: TGTGCCACCAACTTAGATGGGTATGGCTACACCTTC.

V is TRBV5-1 and J is TRBJ2-3, with 11 bases identical to TRBD2. Germline V gene sequence: CDR1 SGHRS, CDR2 YFSETQ. V was pared by 7 bases and J by 1 base, with 8 bases of the junction left unmatched. The CDR3 covers 16 residues. For the CDR3, the DNA is TGCGCCAGCCGACTAGCGGGATTAGGCGGCACAGATACGCAGTATTTT. This gives the protein CASRLAGLGGTDTQYF.

The rearrangement uses TRBV28 and TRBJ1-1; possible D gene TRBD1, 5 bases. Germline lookup yields CDR1 MDHEN and CDR2 SYDVKM. The CDR3 sequence is 15 residues long. V lost 8 bases, J lost 1 base, and 17 bases lay in between. CDR3 bases: TGTGCCAGCCTAACCGCTGGGGGGACGAACACTGAAGCTTTCTTT. It specifies CASLTAGGTNTEAFF.

The chain uses TRBV6-1 and TRBJ2-1; weak D call: TRBD2 (5 bases). The germline V gene encodes CDR1 MNHNS and CDR2 SASEGT. Trimming stripped 2 bases from V and 10 bases from J, with 12 bases between. This CDR3 region has 13 residues. CDR3 loop: CASSEMDLSEQFF. CDR3 coding DNA: TGTGCCAGCAGTGAAATGGACTTGTCGGAGCAGTTCTTC.

V usage is TRBV27 and J usage is TRBJ1-5; D is unclear. CDR1 MNHEY and CDR2 SMNVEV come from the germline V gene (reference sequence). V was shortened by 3 bases and J by 0 bases, with 6 bases between the two germline ends. The CDR3 has 14 amino acids. CDR3: CASSFKDSNQPQHF. In DNA, the CDR3 is TGTGCCAGCAGTTTCAAGGATAGCAATCAGCCCCAGCATTTT.

This chain uses TRBV6-6 with TRBJ2-7, with TRBD2 identical over 14 bases. CDR3 length equals 15 residues. The V gene's germline CDR1 is MNHNY and CDR2 SVGAGI (reference sequence). V shed 8 bases, J shed 5 bases, and the junction held 8 bases outside the gene matches. The DNA of the CDR3 is TGTGCCAGCGATAGGGGACTAGCGGGAGCCCACGAGCAGTACTTC. Protein sequence: CASDRGLAGAHEQYF.

The chain uses TRBV25-1 and TRBJ1-1; D is ambiguous. V lost 5 bases and J lost 0, with 10 bases in between. CDR3 size: 14 residues. Germline V gives CDR1 MGHDK, CDR2 SYGVNS. The CDR3 sequence is CASSLMGMNTEAFF. As DNA, the CDR3 is TGTGCCAGCAGTCTGATGGGGATGAACACTGAAGCTTTCTTT. Together with reference TRBV25-1 and TRBJ1-1, the CDR3 gives the full variable domain: EADIYQTPRYLVIGTGKKITLECSQTMGHDKMYWYQQDPGMELHLIHYSYGVNSTEKGDLSSESTVSRIRTEHFPLTLESARPSHTSQYLCASSLMGMNTEAFFGQGTRLTVV.

This clone was picked up one time. The CDR3 region has the DNA TGCGCCAGCAGCCACGAATATAGCACAGATACGCAGTATTTT. Translation: CASSHEYSTDTQYF. The chain combines TRBV5-1 with TRBJ2-3; D not certain. Trimming removed 4 bases at V and 0 bases at J, with 9 bases between. The CDR3 spans 14 residues. Germline loops: CDR1 SGHRS, CDR2 YFSETQ.